Detailed here is one T cell receptor beta chain. Its antigen is currently unknown. The data derive from a study of T cell responses to AZD1222 COVID-19 vaccine. General study points: Most donors were white British, females outnumbered males, and clonal diversity was possibly underestimated. Nearly half of spike-specific TCRs reportedly target variant regions that are unmutated in the B.1.351 and B.1.1.7 variants. Scientists sampled the repertoires only once the peak T cell response had passed. Vaccine-related CD4 TCRs covered spike, predominating at 160-218 and 743-854.

The CDR3 loop spans 14 amino acids. Between the trimmed V and J ends, which lost 4 bases and 4 bases, there was a span of 13 bases. Germline V CDR1 and CDR2: SGHNT, YYREEE (reference sequence). TCRdb keeps only in-frame clones here, not all; method: immunoSEQ multiplex PCR. The table includes about 150,000 clones, roughly 90% detected once. The J gene is TRBJ2-3, the V gene TRBV5-4; D possibly corresponds to TRBD1 (6 bases). Sequenced material: peripheral blood, taken on day 0 of MenACWY control vaccination. The sequence was obtained from an adult in good health. The CDR3: CASSTQGVSDTQYF. The CDR3 nucleotides are TGTGCCAGCAGCACACAGGGTGTCTCAGATACGCAGTATTTT.